This entry describes one TCR beta chain. Its antigen is still unknown. It was by 5' RACE with UMI labels that the TRB cDNA libraries were prepared. TCRdb re-called the 5' RACE reads; one entry per CDR3 protein, DNA not given. This sample's table has approximately 100,000 distinct CDR3 sequences. The CDR3 is made up of 15 amino acids. The data were obtained in a study of CXCR3-negative and CXCR3-positive naive CD8 T cells. Whole-study findings and limits: Similar TRBV-TRBJ usage characterized naive CXCR3-negative and CXCR3-positive cells; memory cells differed. Memory CD8+ T cell repertoires were far less diverse than both naive subsets. Most assays were run on fresh PBMCs (CXCR3 expression partially decreased after cryopreservation). More hydrophobic TRB CDR3s were found in CXCR3-positive naive cells than in CXCR3-negative naive cells.

This TCR came from a human donor in good health. Some clones in this sample may be carry-over from other donors' samples. The V gene is TRBV21-1, the J gene TRBJ1-2. TRBV21-1 is a pseudogene locus. Specimen: naive CXCR3+ CD8+ T cells from blood. The subset: CD45RO-CCR7+CD27+CD95- naive CD8+ T cells expressing CXCR3 (TNR3+). The CDR3 spells CASSKDSQEGRGYTF.